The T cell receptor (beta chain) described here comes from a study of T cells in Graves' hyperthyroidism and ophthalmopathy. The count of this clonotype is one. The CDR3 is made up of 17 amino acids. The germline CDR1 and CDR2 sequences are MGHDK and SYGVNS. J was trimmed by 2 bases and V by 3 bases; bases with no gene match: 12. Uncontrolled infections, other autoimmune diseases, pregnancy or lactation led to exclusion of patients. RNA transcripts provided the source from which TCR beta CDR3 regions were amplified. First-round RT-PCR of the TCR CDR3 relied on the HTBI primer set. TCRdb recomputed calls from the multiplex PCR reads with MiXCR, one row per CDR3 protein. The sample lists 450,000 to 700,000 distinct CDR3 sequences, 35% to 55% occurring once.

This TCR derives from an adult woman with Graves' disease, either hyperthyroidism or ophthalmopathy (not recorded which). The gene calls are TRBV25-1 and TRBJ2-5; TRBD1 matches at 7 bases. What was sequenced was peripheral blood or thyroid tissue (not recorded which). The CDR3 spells CASSDKKRAGGQETQYF. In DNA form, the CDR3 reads TGTGCCAGCAGTGATAAAAAAAGGGCAGGGGGACAAGAGACCCAGTACTTC. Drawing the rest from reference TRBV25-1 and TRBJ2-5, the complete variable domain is EADIYQTPRYLVIGTGKKITLECSQTMGHDKMYWYQQDPGMELHLIHYSYGVNSTEKGDLSSESTVSRIRTEHFPLTLESARPSHTSQYLCASSDKKRAGGQETQYFGPGTRLLVL.